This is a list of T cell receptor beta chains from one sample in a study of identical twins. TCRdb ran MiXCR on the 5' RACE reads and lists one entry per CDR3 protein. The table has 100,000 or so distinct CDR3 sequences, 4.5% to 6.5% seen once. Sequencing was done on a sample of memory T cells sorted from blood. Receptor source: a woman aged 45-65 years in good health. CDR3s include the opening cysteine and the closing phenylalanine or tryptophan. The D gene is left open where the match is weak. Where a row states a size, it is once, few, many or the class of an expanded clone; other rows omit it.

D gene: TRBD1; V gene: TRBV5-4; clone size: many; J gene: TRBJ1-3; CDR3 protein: CASSGDRGSGNTIYF; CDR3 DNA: TGTGCCAGCAGCGGGGACAGGGGATCGGGAAACACCATATATTTT
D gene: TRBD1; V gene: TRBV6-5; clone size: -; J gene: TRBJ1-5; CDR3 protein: CASSWGQDGNQPQHF; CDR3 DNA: TGTGCCAGCAGTTGGGGACAGGACGGCAATCAGCCCCAGCATTTT
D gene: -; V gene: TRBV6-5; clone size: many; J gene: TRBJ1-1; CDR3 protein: CASSYSRVSTEAFF; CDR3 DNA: TGTGCCAGCAGTTACTCTCGGGTTTCAACTGAAGCTTTCTTT
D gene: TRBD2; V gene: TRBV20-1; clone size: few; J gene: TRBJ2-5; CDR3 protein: CSAPGGLAGGRETQYF; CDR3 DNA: TGCAGTGCTCCCGGAGGGCTAGCGGGAGGGCGGGAGACCCAGTACTTC
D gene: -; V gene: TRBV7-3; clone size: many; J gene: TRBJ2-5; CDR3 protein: CASSRSVGETQYF; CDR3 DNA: TGTGCCAGCAGCCGAAGCGTAGGGGAGACCCAGTACTTC
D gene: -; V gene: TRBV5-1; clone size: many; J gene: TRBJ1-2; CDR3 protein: CASSSRDASYGYTF; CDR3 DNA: TGCGCCAGCAGCTCGAGGGACGCCTCATATGGCTACACCTTC
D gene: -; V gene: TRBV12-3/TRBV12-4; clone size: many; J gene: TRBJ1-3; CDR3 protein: CASRSSGVGNTIYF; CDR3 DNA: TGTGCCAGCAGGTCTTCAGGGGTTGGAAACACCATATATTTT
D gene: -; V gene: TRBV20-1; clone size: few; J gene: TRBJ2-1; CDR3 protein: CSARDLGWDNEQFF; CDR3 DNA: TGCAGTGCTAGAGATCTAGGTTGGGATAATGAGCAGTTCTTC
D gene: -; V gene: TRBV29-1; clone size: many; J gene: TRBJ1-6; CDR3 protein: CSVADSWGTTLHF; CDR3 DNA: TGCAGCGTCGCGGACAGTTGGGGTACCACCCTCCACTTT
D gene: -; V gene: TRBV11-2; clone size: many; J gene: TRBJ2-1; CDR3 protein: CASSLVEEMRDNEQFF; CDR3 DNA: TGTGCCAGCAGCTTAGTTGAAGAGATGAGGGACAATGAGCAGTTCTTC
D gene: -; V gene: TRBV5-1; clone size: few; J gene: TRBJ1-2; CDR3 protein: CASRPDPKYGYTF; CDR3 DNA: TGCGCCAGCAGGCCGGATCCGAAATATGGCTACACCTTC